The 26 T cell receptor beta chains presented below share a single source sample, sequenced in a study of vaccination effects on CD4 cells after COVID-19. Libraries were prepared by immunoSEQ multiplex PCR; TCRdb keeps only in-frame clonotypes and omits some of them. The table has about 54,000 clones, roughly 76% seen once. These receptors are not linked to any known antigen. Expansion with viral peptide pools was applied to antigen-specific CD4+ T cells by the ViraFEST assay prior to sequencing. Culturing for more than 9 days preceded CD4+ T cell isolation. Here the sequenced sample was CD4+ T cells from PBMCs cultured with HCoV-229E spike peptides, taken before COVID-19 vaccination. The receptors originated from a human donor who received a COVID-19 vaccine.

This chain uses TRBV9 with TRBJ2-4; the D gene is possibly TRBD1 (5 bases). This CDR3 region has 14 residues. V was trimmed by 0 bases and J by 8 bases, leaving 12 bases between them. The germline gives CDR1 SGDLS, CDR2 YYNGEE. In nucleotides, the CDR3 is TGTGCCAGCAGCGTAGTACAGGAAGGGGACATTCAGTACTTC. Translation: CASSVVQEGDIQYF.

The rearrangement uses TRBV6-5 and TRBJ2-4; D gene ambiguous. Germline V gives CDR1 MNHEY, CDR2 SVGAGI. Trimming shortened V by 7 bases and J by 7 bases, and 14 bases separated the two germline ends. The CDR3 loop spans 13 amino acids. As DNA, the CDR3 is TGTGCCAGCACCGGTCTGTCGGCTAACATTCAGTACTTC. This sequence encodes CASTGLSANIQYF.

The chain uses TRBV7-2 and TRBJ2-3; 11 bases match TRBD2. The CDR3 covers 15 residues. Trimming took 2 bases from V and 4 from J; bases not matched to a gene: 2. CDR1 and CDR2 (germline): SGHTA, FQGNSA. In nucleotides, the CDR3 is TGTGCCAGCAGCTTATCTAGCGGGGGGTCAGATACGCAGTATTTT. It codes for CASSLSSGGSDTQYF. The variable domain in full, completed from reference TRBV7-2 and TRBJ2-3, reads GAGVSQSPSNKVTEKGKDVELRCDPISGHTALYWYRQSLGQGLEFLIYFQGNSAPDKSGLPSDRFSAERTGGSVSTLTIQRTQQEDSAVYLCASSLSSGGSDTQYFGPGTRLTVL.

The chain recombines TRBV5-8 with TRBJ2-2; 11 bases are a match to TRBD2. V gave up 2 bases and J gave up 5 bases; unmatched junction bases: 5. Germline CDR1 SGHTS, CDR2 YDEGEE. This CDR3 is built from 16 residues. CDR3 coding DNA: TGTGCCAGCAGCTTTAGCGGGGGGGCGTGGACCGGGGAGCTGTTTTTT. Translating gives CASSFSGGAWTGELFF.

V is TRBV25-1 and J is TRBJ1-6; D might be TRBD1 (6 bases). The CDR3 length is 15 residues. Germline loops: CDR1 MGHDK, CDR2 SYGVNS. V gave up 0 bases and J gave up 14 bases, with 17 bases separating them. The CDR3 DNA follows: TGTGCCAGCAGTGAATACCCACAGGGCGGTGGGGCCCTCCACTTT. This codes for CASSEYPQGGGALHF.

The J gene is TRBJ2-1, the V gene TRBV4-2; D is possibly TRBD2 (7 bases). V lost 0 bases and J lost 12, with 18 bases in between. The CDR3 spans 15 residues. Germline-derived CDR1 and CDR2 are LGHNA and YNFKEQ. In DNA, the CDR3 is TGTGCCAGCAGCCAAGATCTCGGAGGGGGGGTAGGGCAGTTCTTC. Translating gives CASSQDLGGGVGQFF.

This chain connects TRBV7-9 to TRBJ2-1; D uncertain. With 1 base removed from V and 5 bases from J, the gap between germline ends came to 9 bases. The CDR3 length is 14 residues. Germline CDR1 reads SEHNR; CDR2 reads FQNEAQ (reference sequence). The CDR3 region is CASSLVGSDNEQFF. The CDR3 bases are TGTGCCAGCAGCTTAGTAGGGTCGGACAATGAGCAGTTCTTC.

The chain employs TRBV5-1 and TRBJ2-5; D unresolved. Germline CDR1 SGHRS, CDR2 YFSETQ. The CDR3 is 15 residues long. V lost 4 bases and J 2 bases, leaving 15 bases between the germline ends. CDR3 coding DNA: TGCGCCAGCAGCAAACGGACCCATAAACAAGAGACCCAGTACTTC. Its protein product is CASSKRTHKQETQYF.

The rearrangement joins TRBV4-3 to TRBJ1-5; D unresolved. The V gene's germline CDR1 is LGHNA and CDR2 YSLEER. The CDR3 contains 15 residues. V lost 4 bases, J lost 0 bases, and 10 bases lay in between. The CDR3: CASSPSDRSNQPQHF. The CDR3 DNA is TGCGCCAGCAGCCCCTCCGACCGTAGCAATCAGCCCCAGCATTTT.

This clone has only a few counts. The chain joins TRBV4-2 to TRBJ2-1; D ambiguous. Germline V lookup: CDR1 LGHNA, CDR2 YNFKEQ. Trimming took 7 bases from V and 4 from J, leaving 14 bases between them. The CDR3 spans 14 residues. The CDR3 bases are TGTGCCAGCACAATGGTAGGTTTTTACAATGAGCAGTTCTTC. Translation: CASTMVGFYNEQFF.

The V call is TRBV2, the J call TRBJ1-2; D not resolved. This CDR3 comprises 13 residues. Trimming stripped 7 bases from V and 2 bases from J, with 11 bases between. Germline loops: CDR1 SNHLY, CDR2 FYNNEI. The CDR3 region is CASNFEINYGYTF. DNA of the CDR3: TGTGCCAGCAATTTCGAAATCAACTATGGCTACACCTTC.

CDR3 nucleotide sequence: TGTGCCAGCAGCTCGGGACGTCTGAATTCACCCCTCCACTTT. Translated, it gives CASSSGRLNSPLHF. The rearrangement uses TRBV7-8 and TRBJ1-6, with a tentative D call TRBD1 (5 bases). CDR3 size: 14 residues. Germline CDR1 is SGHVS and CDR2 is FQNEAQ. V was clipped by 4 bases and J by 7 bases, with 11 bases between them.

This clone was seen a few times. This chain links TRBV3-1 (or the pseudogene TRBV3-2) with TRBJ1-1, with D hard to call. The CDR3 contains 12 residues. V shed 4 bases and J shed 3 bases, with 6 bases lying between them. CDR1 is LGHDT and CDR2 is YNNKEL in the germline V gene (reference sequence). CDR3 in amino acids: CASSLKDTEAFF. The DNA for the CDR3 is TGTGCCAGCAGCCTCAAGGACACTGAAGCTTTCTTT.

V is TRBV5-1 and J is TRBJ2-2; the D is unclear. Germline V CDR1 and CDR2: SGHRS, YFSETQ. This CDR3 spans 16 amino acids. V was pared by 0 bases and J by 0 bases, with 9 bases between. The CDR3 DNA reads TGCGCCAGCAGCTTGGGGATAATGACGAACACCGGGGAGCTGTTTTTT. Translation: CASSLGIMTNTGELFF.

V usage is TRBV11-1 and J usage is TRBJ1-6; D is ambiguous. Trimming cost V 4 bases and J 5 bases, with 15 bases left between them. This CDR3 region has 16 residues. From germline, CDR1 is SGHAT and CDR2 FQDESV (reference sequence). The CDR3 bases are TGTGCCAGCAGCTCAAACTACGAGAGACATAATTCACCCCTCCACTTT. Residues: CASSSNYERHNSPLHF.

V is TRBV5-1 and J is TRBJ1-4; tentatively, D is TRBD1 (6 bases). The CDR3 totals 16 residues. V lost 4 bases and J lost 0, with 13 bases in between. Germline lookup yields CDR1 SGHRS and CDR2 YFSETQ. The CDR3 DNA reads TGCGCCAGCAGCATCGGACAGCCAGCAACTAATGAAAAACTGTTTTTT. Its protein product is CASSIGQPATNEKLFF.

The rearrangement uses TRBV5-1 and TRBJ2-5, with 8 nucleotides matching TRBD1. V dropped 1 base and J dropped 1; count of bases not matched to a gene: 9. The germline gives CDR1 SGHRS, CDR2 YFSETQ. There are 17 residues in the CDR3. CDR3 amino acids: CASSLRSGGRSQETQYF. Written as DNA, the CDR3 is TGCGCCAGCAGCTTGCGGTCAGGGGGCCGGTCCCAAGAGACCCAGTACTTC.

V is TRBV6-1 and J is TRBJ2-5; TRBD2 is a possible D gene (6 bases). Germline V gene sequence: CDR1 MNHNS, CDR2 SASEGT. Trimming cost V 2 bases and J 4 bases, with 11 bases left between them. This CDR3 is 14 amino acids long. CDR3 in amino acids: CASSERRGPETQYF. CDR3 DNA sequence: TGTGCCAGCAGTGAAAGGCGGGGACCAGAGACCCAGTACTTC.

J is TRBJ2-5 and V is TRBV30; a weak D match, TRBD2 (6 bases). Trimming took 5 bases from V and 4 from J, leaving 17 bases between them. The CDR3 is 14 amino acids. Germline-derived CDR1 and CDR2 are GTSNPN and SVGIG (reference sequence). CDR3 sequence reads: CAWDPRLGGETQYF. CDR3 nucleotides: TGTGCCTGGGATCCAAGGTTGGGGGGAGAGACCCAGTACTTC.

This clone has only one observation. The chain joins TRBV7-2 to TRBJ1-3; D gene unclear. CDR1 SGHTA and CDR2 FQGNSA come from the germline V gene. The CDR3 extends over 17 amino acids. Trimming took 1 base from V and 2 from J, leaving 15 bases between them. This CDR3 is CASSLVFAATAGNTIYF. For the CDR3, the DNA is TGTGCCAGCAGCTTAGTATTTGCAGCAACCGCTGGAAACACCATATATTTT. The full variable domain, with the rest looked up from reference TRBV7-2 and TRBJ1-3, is GAGVSQSPSNKVTEKGKDVELRCDPISGHTALYWYRQSLGQGLEFLIYFQGNSAPDKSGLPSDRFSAERTGGSVSTLTIQRTQQEDSAVYLCASSLVFAATAGNTIYFGEGSWLTVV.

The J gene is TRBJ2-3, the V gene TRBV5-1; weak D call: TRBD2 (5 bases). V gave up 1 base and J gave up 2 bases, with 8 bases separating them. The CDR3 contains 14 residues. In germline, CDR1 is SGHRS, CDR2 YFSETQ. CDR3 nucleotide sequence: TGCGCCAGCAGCTTGACGGGAATCACAGATACGCAGTATTTT. It yields the protein CASSLTGITDTQYF. Variable domain in full (rest from reference TRBV5-1 and TRBJ2-3): KAGVTQTPRYLIKTRGQQVTLSCSPISGHRSVSWYQQTPGQGLQFLFEYFSETQRNKGNFPGRFSGRQFSNSRSEMNVSTLELGDSALYLCASSLTGITDTQYFGPGTRLTVL.

The chain combines TRBV28 with TRBJ1-1, with 7 bases lining up with TRBD1. Trimming removed 6 bases from V and 6 bases from J; junction bases left unmatched: 7. Germline V lookup: CDR1 MDHEN, CDR2 SYDVKM. CDR3 length: 13 residues. CDR3: CASRAPGQPEAFF. Here the CDR3 DNA reads TGTGCCAGCAGAGCCCCGGGACAGCCTGAAGCTTTCTTT.

The chain combines TRBV27 with TRBJ1-2; 8 bases are a match to TRBD1. The CDR3 is 15 residues long. Germline V lookup: CDR1 MNHEY, CDR2 SMNVEV (reference sequence). Trimming removed 6 bases from V and 3 bases from J; junction bases left unmatched: 9. As DNA, the CDR3 is TGTGCCAGCAGACCACTGGGACAGGAGGACTATGGCTACACCTTC. It codes for CASRPLGQEDYGYTF.

The rearrangement uses TRBV7-3 and TRBJ2-7, with 8 positions matching TRBD2. V was clipped by 5 bases and J by 4 bases; unmatched bases: 4. The germline gives CDR1 SGHTA, CDR2 FQGTGA. CDR3 length equals 13 residues. The CDR3 protein is CASSPRGGYEQYV. The CDR3, as DNA: TGTGCCAGCAGCCCCCGGGGGGGATACGAGCAGTACGTC.

The chain links TRBV7-6 to TRBJ2-1; D possibly uses TRBD1 or TRBD2 (5 bases each). Germline V gene sequence: CDR1 SGHVS, CDR2 FNYEAQ. CDR3 size: 18 residues. Trimming shortened V by 5 bases and J by 5 bases, and 25 bases separated the two germline ends. CDR3 nucleotides: TGTGCCAGCAGCGCCCGAAGTGTGGGGGAGTTTAGGCACAATGAGCAGTTCTTC. Translated: CASSARSVGEFRHNEQFF.

The chain combines TRBV14 with TRBJ2-1; a weak D match, TRBD1 (5 bases). CDR1 is SGHDN and CDR2 is FVKESK in the germline V gene. This CDR3 region has 13 residues. V dropped 5 bases and J dropped 3 bases, with 8 bases sitting between them. The CDR3 DNA sequence: TGTGCCAGCAGCTCCCAGGGCTACAATGAGCAGTTCTTC. Translation: CASSSQGYNEQFF.